A single sample gave rise to the 27 T cell receptor beta chains below, sequenced in a study of blood T cell repertoires in COVID-19. Profiled with immunoSEQ multiplex PCR; TCRdb holds only in-frame clones, not every one. The table has roughly 53,000 clones, about 86% seen once. The specimen sequenced was peripheral blood. The receptor set was obtained from a man aged 35 to 55 with active COVID-19.

The table lists this clone with a count of one. The chain joins TRBV5-1 to TRBJ2-7; D might be TRBD1 (5 bases). Trimming took off 4 bases at V and 2 bases at J, with 13 bases between the two ends. CDR3 length equals 14 residues. Germline CDR1 and CDR2: SGHRS and YFSETQ. The CDR3 spells CASSVRQSTYEQYF. CDR3 bases: TGCGCCAGCAGCGTGAGACAGAGCACCTACGAGCAGTACTTC. The entire variable domain, with the rest obtained from reference TRBV5-1 and TRBJ2-7, is as follows: KAGVTQTPRYLIKTRGQQVTLSCSPISGHRSVSWYQQTPGQGLQFLFEYFSETQRNKGNFPGRFSGRQFSNSRSEMNVSTLELGDSALYLCASSVRQSTYEQYFGPGTRLTVT.

The chain is built from TRBV5-1 and TRBJ1-4; 7 bases fit TRBD1. Trimming took 5 bases from V and 7 from J; bases not matched to a gene: 11. Germline-derived CDR1 and CDR2 are SGHRS and YFSETQ. This CDR3 is 15 amino acids long. CDR3 nucleotides: TGCGCCAGCAGTCACCAAGGGGGCAGAAGTGAAAAACTGTTTTTT. Protein product: CASSHQGGRSEKLFF.

This clone occurred a few times. Distinct nucleotide sequences in the sample also encode this CDR3. The chain recombines TRBV18 with TRBJ2-7; 7 positions match TRBD2. CDR3 length: 14 amino acids. The germline CDR1 and CDR2 sequences are KGHSH and LQKENI. Unmatched junction bases numbered 7, after V lost 6 bases and J lost 2 bases. DNA of the CDR3: TGTGCCAGCTCTCCTAGCGGCCCCACCTACGAGCAGTACTTC. It yields the protein CASSPSGPTYEQYF.

This CDR3 reads CASGPVAGGGEQYF. DNA for the CDR3: TGTGCCAGCGGCCCTGTAGCGGGAGGAGGCGAGCAGTACTTC. The V call is TRBV5-5, the J call TRBJ2-7, with 10 bases identical to TRBD2. CDR1 is SGHKS, CDR2 YYEKEE, per germline (reference sequence). Losses at the gene ends were 7 bases for V and 6 bases for J; bases not matched to a gene: 10. The CDR3 is 14 amino acids. Supplemented by reference TRBV5-5 and TRBJ2-7, the full variable domain reads DAGVTQSPTHLIKTRGQQVTLRCSPISGHKSVSWYQQVLGQGPQFIFQYYEKEERGRGNFPDRFSARQFPNYSSELNVNALLLGDSALYLCASGPVAGGGEQYFGPGTRLTVT.

The chain couples TRBV18 to TRBJ1-3; 8 nucleotides line up with TRBD1. The CDR3 is made up of 19 amino acids. CDR1 is KGHSH, CDR2 LQKENI, per germline. V gave up 2 bases and J gave up 4 bases; unmatched junction bases: 16. The CDR3 reads CASSPEPGTGVMLGNTIYF. CDR3 sequence (DNA): TGTGCCAGCTCACCAGAACCAGGGACAGGCGTTATGTTGGGAAACACCATATATTTT.

This clone was seen only once. CDR3 nucleotide sequence: TGTGCAGCAGTTAGGACTAAACCGGATACGCAGTATTTT. The encoded protein is CAAVRTKPDTQYF. The chain has TRBV12-3 or TRBV12-4 and TRBJ2-3; a weak D match, TRBD2 (6 bases). CDR3 size: 13 residues.

The V and J genes are TRBV20-1 and TRBJ2-1; 7 bases are shared with TRBD2. Germline CDR1 is DFQATT and CDR2 is SNEGSKA (reference sequence). The V and J ends lost 3 bases and 1 base, in that order; junction bases with no gene match: 6. The CDR3 sequence is 15 residues long. CDR3 DNA sequence: TGCAGTGCTAGTCGCGGGGGATCTTCCTACAATGAGCAGTTCTTC. Translated: CSASRGGSSYNEQFF.

The CDR3 is CASSLPSGLDNEQFF. In DNA, the CDR3 is TGTGCCAGCAGCTTACCTAGCGGGCTTGACAATGAGCAGTTCTTC. V usage is TRBV7-3 and J usage is TRBJ2-1; 8 bases agree with TRBD2. The junction had 5 bases not matched to a gene; V was cut back by 2 bases and J by 5 bases. This CDR3 has 15 amino acids. Germline V gene sequence: CDR1 SGHTA, CDR2 FQGTGA. The complete variable domain, with remaining parts taken from reference TRBV7-3 and TRBJ2-1, reads GAGVSQTPSNKVTEKGKYVELRCDPISGHTALYWYRQSLGQGPEFLIYFQGTGAADDSGLPNDRFFAVRPEGSVSTLKIQRTERGDSAVYLCASSLPSGLDNEQFFGPGTRLTVL.

Here the CDR3 reads CASRYLGASWLNTEAFF. CDR3 sequence (DNA): TGTGCCAGCAGATACCTGGGGGCGTCTTGGTTAAACACTGAAGCTTTCTTT. The V gene is TRBV28, the J gene TRBJ1-1, with D possibly matching TRBD1 (6 bases). Germline CDR1 reads MDHEN; CDR2 reads SYDVKM. This CDR3 has 17 amino acids. Trimming removed 6 bases at V and 2 bases at J, with 22 bases between.

This clone has a single count. V gene TRBV30 combines with J gene TRBJ2-3; TRBD1 agrees at 7 bases. The J segment lost 3 bases and the V segment lost 5 bases, leaving 8 bases of the junction unmatched. The CDR3 extends over 14 amino acids. Per germline, CDR1 GTSNPN and CDR2 SVGIG (reference sequence). The CDR3 sequence is CAWGVGQITDTQYF. The CDR3 nucleotides read TGTGCCTGGGGGGTGGGACAGATAACAGATACGCAGTATTTT.

The chain has TRBV20-1 and TRBJ2-1, with D maybe TRBD2 (6 bases). Germline V lookup: CDR1 DFQATT, CDR2 SNEGSKA (reference sequence). The CDR3 runs 11 residues. V lost 5 bases, J lost 10 bases, and 12 bases lay in between. This CDR3 reads CSARLVREQFF. CDR3 coding DNA: TGCAGTGCTCGACTAGTCCGGGAGCAGTTCTTC.

This rearrangement joins TRBV5-1 to TRBJ1-1; D is unresolved. The CDR3 contains 13 residues. The germline V and J ends were trimmed by 5 bases and 0 bases, with 8 bases remaining between them. Germline V gives CDR1 SGHRS, CDR2 YFSETQ. The CDR3 is CASRVQLNTEAFF. The CDR3 DNA sequence: TGCGCCAGCAGAGTACAGTTGAACACTGAAGCTTTCTTT.

J is TRBJ2-1 and V is TRBV20-1; D is perhaps TRBD2 (5 bases). The V end was cut by 1 base, the J end by 10 bases, with 8 bases between. Per the germline V gene, CDR1 is DFQATT and CDR2 is SNEGSKA (reference sequence). The CDR3 length is 11 residues. The CDR3 DNA reads as TGCAGTGCTAGAGGGACTGGAGAGCAGTTCTTC. Residues: CSARGTGEQFF.

The gene calls are TRBV12-2 and TRBJ2-3; the table assigns TRBD2, which was not confirmed against the DNA. TRBV12-2 is a listed pseudogene. The CDR3 has 18 residues. The CDR3 loop reads CASRPPGTREESADTQYF. The CDR3 DNA reads as TGTGCAAGTCGCCCCCCAGGGACGAGGGAGGAATCCGCAGATACGCAGTATTTT.

The CDR3 is CASSLPGQGAPRETQYF. The CDR3 DNA reads TGTGCCAGCAGTTTACCGGGACAGGGGGCTCCCCGGGAGACCCAGTACTTC. This chain connects TRBV28 to TRBJ2-5; 12 bases are shared with TRBD1. Germline lookup yields CDR1 MDHEN and CDR2 SYDVKM. J was trimmed by 5 bases and V by 2 bases; bases with no gene match: 9. This CDR3 is built from 17 residues.

This sequence joins TRBV20-1 and TRBJ2-7, with D tentatively TRBD2 (5 bases). The V and J ends lost 6 bases and 9 bases respectively, with 15 bases between them. There are 11 residues in the CDR3. From germline, CDR1 is DFQATT and CDR2 SNEGSKA (reference sequence). For the CDR3, the DNA is TGCAGTGCCCCAATGCGGGCCCTGCAGTACTTC. This gives the protein CSAPMRALQYF.

The chain carries TRBV3-1 (or the pseudogene TRBV3-2) and TRBJ2-7, with D hard to call. The CDR3 runs to 14 residues. Germline lookup yields CDR1 LGHDT and CDR2 YNNKEL (reference sequence). Trimming removed 0 bases at V and 0 bases at J, with 6 bases between. The chain's CDR3 is CASSQDRFSYEQYF. The CDR3 nucleotides are TGTGCCAGCAGCCAAGACCGGTTCTCCTACGAGCAGTACTTC.

This clone was counted a few times. The chain is built from TRBV27 and TRBJ2-7; TRBD1 agrees at 7 bases. The CDR3 sequence is 14 residues long. Per germline, CDR1 MNHEY and CDR2 SMNVEV (reference sequence). V lost 5 bases, J lost 0 bases, and 4 bases stayed unmatched. The CDR3 coding sequence is TGTGCCAGCAGTCCCCGGACAGGCTCCTACGAGCAGTACTTC. Amino acids: CASSPRTGSYEQYF.

The V and J genes are TRBV30 and TRBJ2-5; 9 nucleotides align to TRBD1. The CDR3 sequence is 13 residues long. Germline loops: CDR1 GTSNPN, CDR2 SVGIG (reference sequence). V trimming: 4 bases; J trimming: 4 bases; junction bases outside the gene matches: 4. CDR3 sequence: CAWMNRGRETQYF. The DNA for the CDR3 is TGTGCCTGGATGAACAGGGGGCGAGAGACCCAGTACTTC.

The CDR3 is CASSLETGRVGEKLFF. CDR3 nucleotides: TGTGCCAGCAGCTTAGAGACAGGGCGAGTTGGGGAAAAACTGTTTTTT. The chain uses TRBV7-2 and TRBJ1-4; the match to TRBD1 covers 7 bases. Losses at the gene ends were 1 base for V and 8 bases for J; bases not matched to a gene: 10. This CDR3 contains 16 residues. Germline V gene data show CDR1 as SGHTA and CDR2 as FQGNSA.

V is TRBV19 and J is TRBJ2-3; 7 positions match TRBD1. The CDR3 is made up of 16 amino acids. The J segment lost 0 bases and the V segment lost 6 bases, leaving 9 bases of the junction unmatched. The V gene's germline CDR1 is LNHDA and CDR2 SQIVND (reference sequence). The CDR3 bases are TGTGCCAGTAGCGACATTTACAGGGGCAGCACAGATACGCAGTATTTT. Translation gives CASSDIYRGSTDTQYF.

With respect to this clone: At one boundary the junction diverges from the germline segment, which might be a read error. The rearrangement joins TRBV11-2 to TRBJ2-3, with 10 bases identical to TRBD2. The CDR3 length is 14 residues. Germline V gives CDR1 SGHAT, CDR2 FQNNGV. The CDR3, as DNA: TGTGCCAGCAGCTTAGTACGAGCGGGGGGGCTGGGGAGTTTT. Residues: CASSLVRAGGLGSF.

The gene calls are TRBV21-1 and TRBJ1-3; the table assigns TRBD1, which was not confirmed against the DNA. TRBV21-1 is termed a pseudogene. The CDR3 runs to 16 residues. The CDR3 loop is CASSKEDRGSGNTIYF. CDR3 nucleotide sequence: TGTGCCAGCAGCAAAGAGGACAGGGGCTCTGGAAACACCATATATTTT.

On this clone itself: Other DNA sequences within the sample encode an identical CDR3. This rearrangement joins TRBV6-5 to TRBJ2-1; TRBD2 agrees at 7 bases. The length of the CDR3 is 14 residues. V lost 5 bases to trimming and J lost 3 bases; unmatched junction nucleotides: 4. Per germline, CDR1 MNHEY and CDR2 SVGAGI. The DNA for the CDR3 is TGTGCCAGCAGTCGGCGGGAGAGCTACAATGAGCAGTTCTTC. Amino acid sequence: CASSRRESYNEQFF.

This rearrangement joins TRBV3-1 (or the pseudogene TRBV3-2) to TRBJ1-3, with 7 bases identical to TRBD1. The V segment lost 0 bases and the J segment 2 bases; nucleotides outside the gene matches: 1. Germline CDR1 is LGHDT and CDR2 is YNNKEL (reference sequence). The CDR3 runs 15 residues. Written as DNA, the CDR3 is TGTGCCAGCAGCCAAGATGGGACAGCTGGAAACACCATATATTTT. It yields the protein CASSQDGTAGNTIYF.

The chain couples TRBV20-1 to TRBJ2-5; the D gene is possibly TRBD1 (6 bases). With 4 bases removed from V and 5 bases from J, the gap between germline ends came to 8 bases. This CDR3 has 11 amino acids. Per the germline V gene, CDR1 is DFQATT and CDR2 is SNEGSKA (reference sequence). CDR3 nucleotides: TGCAGTGCTACAGGGGTGGAGACCCAGTACTTC. Translated: CSATGVETQYF.

V usage is TRBV9 and J usage is TRBJ2-6, with 11 bases aligning to TRBD1. The germline V gene encodes CDR1 SGDLS and CDR2 YYNGEE. This CDR3 region has 18 residues. V shed 4 bases, J shed 4 bases, and the junction held 10 bases outside the gene matches. For the CDR3, the DNA is TGTGCCAGCAGCCCATTCGGACAGGGGGCGCTAGGGGCCAACGTCCTGACTTTC. Its protein product is CASSPFGQGALGANVLTF.